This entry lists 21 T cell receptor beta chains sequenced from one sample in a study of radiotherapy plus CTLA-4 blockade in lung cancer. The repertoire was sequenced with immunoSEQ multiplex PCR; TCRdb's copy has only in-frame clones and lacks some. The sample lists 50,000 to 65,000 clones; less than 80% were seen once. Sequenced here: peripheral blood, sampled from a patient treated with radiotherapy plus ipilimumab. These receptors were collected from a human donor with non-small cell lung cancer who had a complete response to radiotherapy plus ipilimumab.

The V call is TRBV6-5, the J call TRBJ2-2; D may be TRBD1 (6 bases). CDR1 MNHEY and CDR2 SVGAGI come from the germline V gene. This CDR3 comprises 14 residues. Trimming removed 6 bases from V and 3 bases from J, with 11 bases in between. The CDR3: CASRPTGYTGELFF. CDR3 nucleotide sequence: TGTGCCAGCAGGCCGACAGGTTACACCGGGGAGCTGTTTTTT.

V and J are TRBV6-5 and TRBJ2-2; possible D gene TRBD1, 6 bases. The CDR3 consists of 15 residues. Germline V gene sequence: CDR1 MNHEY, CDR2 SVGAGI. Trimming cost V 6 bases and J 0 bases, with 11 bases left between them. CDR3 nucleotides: TGTGCCAGCAGGACAGGCCTCGCGAACACCGGGGAGCTGTTTTTT. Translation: CASRTGLANTGELFF.

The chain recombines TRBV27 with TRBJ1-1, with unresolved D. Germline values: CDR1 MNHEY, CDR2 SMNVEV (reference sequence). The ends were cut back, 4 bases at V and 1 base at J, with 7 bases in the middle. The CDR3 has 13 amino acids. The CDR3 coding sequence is TGTGCCAGCAGTTCCGGAGAGAACACTGAAGCTTTCTTT. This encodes CASSSGENTEAFF.

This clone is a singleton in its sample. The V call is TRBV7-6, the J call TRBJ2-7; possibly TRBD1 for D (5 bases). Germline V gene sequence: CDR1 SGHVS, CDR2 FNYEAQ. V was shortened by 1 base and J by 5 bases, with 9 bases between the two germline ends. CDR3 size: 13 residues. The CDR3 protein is CASSLVRADEQYF. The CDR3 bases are TGTGCCAGCAGCTTAGTCAGGGCCGACGAGCAGTACTTC.

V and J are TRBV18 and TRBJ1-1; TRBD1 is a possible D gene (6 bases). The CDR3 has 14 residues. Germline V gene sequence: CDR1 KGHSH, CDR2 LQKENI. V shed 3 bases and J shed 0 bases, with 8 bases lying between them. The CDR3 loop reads CASSPGQLNTEAFF. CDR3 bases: TGTGCCAGCTCACCCGGACAGTTGAACACTGAAGCTTTCTTT.

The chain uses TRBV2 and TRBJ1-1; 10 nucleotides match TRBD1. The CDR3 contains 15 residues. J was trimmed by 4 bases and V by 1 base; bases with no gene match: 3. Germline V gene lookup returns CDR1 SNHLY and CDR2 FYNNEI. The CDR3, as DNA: TGTGCCAGCAGTGAAGAGGACAGGGGGAGCACTGAAGCTTTCTTT. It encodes CASSEEDRGSTEAFF.

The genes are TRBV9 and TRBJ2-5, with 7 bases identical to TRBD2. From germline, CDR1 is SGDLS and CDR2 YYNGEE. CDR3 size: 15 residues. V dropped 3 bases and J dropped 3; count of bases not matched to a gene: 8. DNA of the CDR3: TGTGCCAGCAGCGCCTGGGGGAGGGAAAAAGAGACCCAGTACTTC. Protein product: CASSAWGREKETQYF. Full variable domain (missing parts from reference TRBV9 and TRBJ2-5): DSGVTQTPKHLITATGQRVTLRCSPRSGDLSVYWYQQSLDQGLQFLIQYYNGEERAKGNILERFSAQQFPDLHSELNLSSLELGDSALYFCASSAWGREKETQYFGPGTRLLVL.

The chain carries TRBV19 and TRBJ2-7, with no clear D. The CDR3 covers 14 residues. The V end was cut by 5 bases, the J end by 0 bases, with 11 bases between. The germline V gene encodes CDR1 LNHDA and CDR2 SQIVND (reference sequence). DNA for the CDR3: TGTGCCAGTAGTTTCGAGACATTCTCCTACGAGCAGTACGTC. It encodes CASSFETFSYEQYV.

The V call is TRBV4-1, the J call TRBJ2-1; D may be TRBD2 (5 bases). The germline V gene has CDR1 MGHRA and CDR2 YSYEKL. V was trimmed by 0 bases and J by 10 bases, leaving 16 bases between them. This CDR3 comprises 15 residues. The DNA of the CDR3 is TGCGCCAGCAGCCAAGATCCCCAAGCGCCGGGAGAGCAGTTCTTC. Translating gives CASSQDPQAPGEQFF.

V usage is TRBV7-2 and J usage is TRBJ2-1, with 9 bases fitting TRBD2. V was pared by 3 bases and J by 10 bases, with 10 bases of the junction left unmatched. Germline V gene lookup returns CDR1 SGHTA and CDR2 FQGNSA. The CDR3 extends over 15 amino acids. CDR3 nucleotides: TGTGCCAGCAGCTTTCAACTAGCGGGCGGAGGGGAGCAGTTCTTC. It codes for CASSFQLAGGGEQFF. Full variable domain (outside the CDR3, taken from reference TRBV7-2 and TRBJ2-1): GAGVSQSPSNKVTEKGKDVELRCDPISGHTALYWYRQSLGQGLEFLIYFQGNSAPDKSGLPSDRFSAERTGGSVSTLTIQRTQQEDSAVYLCASSFQLAGGGEQFFGPGTRLTVL.

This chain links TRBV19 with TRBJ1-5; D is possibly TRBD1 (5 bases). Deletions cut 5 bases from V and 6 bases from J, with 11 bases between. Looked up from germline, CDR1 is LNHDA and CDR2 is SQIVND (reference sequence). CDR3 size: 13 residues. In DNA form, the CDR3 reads TGTGCCAGTAGTGTACAGGTACTTCAGCCCCAGCATTTT. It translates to CASSVQVLQPQHF.

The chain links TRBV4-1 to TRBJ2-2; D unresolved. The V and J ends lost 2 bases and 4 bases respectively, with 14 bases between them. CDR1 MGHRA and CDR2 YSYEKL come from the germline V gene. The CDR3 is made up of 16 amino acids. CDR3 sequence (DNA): TGCGCCAGCAGCCAAAGGCCGACATGGCGCACCGGGGAGCTGTTTTTT. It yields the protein CASSQRPTWRTGELFF.

In DNA form, the CDR3 reads TGCAGTGCTAGAGATAGAAACACCATATATTTT. Encoded protein: CSARDRNTIYF. V is TRBV20-1 and J is TRBJ1-3, with D hard to call. The CDR3 runs 11 residues. Germline V gene data show CDR1 as DFQATT and CDR2 as SNEGSKA (reference sequence). Trimming pared 0 bases from V and 5 bases from J, leaving 2 bases between.

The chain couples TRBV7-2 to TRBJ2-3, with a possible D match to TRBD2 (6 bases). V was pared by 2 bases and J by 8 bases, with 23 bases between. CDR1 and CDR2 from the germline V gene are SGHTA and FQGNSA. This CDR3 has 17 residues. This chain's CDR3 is CASSLQRDGRPPPTQYF. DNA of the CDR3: TGTGCCAGCAGCTTACAGCGCGATGGGAGGCCCCCTCCTACGCAGTATTTT.

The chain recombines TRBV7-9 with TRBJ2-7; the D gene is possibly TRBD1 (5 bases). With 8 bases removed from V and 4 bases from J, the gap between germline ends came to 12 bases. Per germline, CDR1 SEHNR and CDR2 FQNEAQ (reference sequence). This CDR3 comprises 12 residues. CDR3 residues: CASSTATYEQYF. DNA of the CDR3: TGTGCCAGCTCGACAGCAACTTACGAGCAGTACTTC.

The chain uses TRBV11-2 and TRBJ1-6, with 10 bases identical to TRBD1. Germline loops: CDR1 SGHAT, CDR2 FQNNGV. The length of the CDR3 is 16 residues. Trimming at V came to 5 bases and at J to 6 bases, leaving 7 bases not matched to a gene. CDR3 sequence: CASSPWDRGVNSPLHF. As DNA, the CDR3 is TGTGCCAGCAGCCCCTGGGACAGGGGCGTTAATTCACCCCTCCACTTT.

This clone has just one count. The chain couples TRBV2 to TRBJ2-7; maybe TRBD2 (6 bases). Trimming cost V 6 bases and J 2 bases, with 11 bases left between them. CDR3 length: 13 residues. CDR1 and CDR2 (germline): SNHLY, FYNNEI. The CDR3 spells CASSGSTPYEQYF. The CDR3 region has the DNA TGTGCCAGCAGCGGGAGCACCCCCTACGAGCAGTACTTC.

This CDR3 is CASSLETLDRGRTEAFF. CDR3 in DNA: TGCGCCAGCAGCTTGGAGACCTTGGACAGGGGGCGAACTGAAGCTTTCTTT. V gene TRBV5-1 combines with J gene TRBJ1-1, with TRBD1 matching over 11 bases. The germline V gene has CDR1 SGHRS and CDR2 YFSETQ. V gave up 0 bases and J gave up 5 bases; unmatched junction bases: 9. The CDR3 runs 17 residues.

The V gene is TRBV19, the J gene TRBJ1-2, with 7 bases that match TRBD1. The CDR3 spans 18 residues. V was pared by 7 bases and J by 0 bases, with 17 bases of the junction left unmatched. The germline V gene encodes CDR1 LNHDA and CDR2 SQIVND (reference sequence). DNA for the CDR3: TGTGCCAGTACCCTCGGGACGGGACAGATGACTTCTAACTATGGCTACACCTTC. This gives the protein CASTLGTGQMTSNYGYTF.

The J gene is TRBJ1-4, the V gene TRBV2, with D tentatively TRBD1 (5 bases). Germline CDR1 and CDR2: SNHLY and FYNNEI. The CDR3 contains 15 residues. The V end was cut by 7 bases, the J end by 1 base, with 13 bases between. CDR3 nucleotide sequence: TGTGCCAGCACCCTATCGGGGGGAACTAATGAAAAACTGTTTTTT. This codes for CASTLSGGTNEKLFF. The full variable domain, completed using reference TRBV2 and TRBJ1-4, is EPEVTQTPSHQVTQMGQEVILRCVPISNHLYFYWYRQILGQKVEFLVSFYNNEISEKSEIFDDQFSVERPDGSNFTLKIRSTKLEDSAMYFCASTLSGGTNEKLFFGSGTQLSVL.

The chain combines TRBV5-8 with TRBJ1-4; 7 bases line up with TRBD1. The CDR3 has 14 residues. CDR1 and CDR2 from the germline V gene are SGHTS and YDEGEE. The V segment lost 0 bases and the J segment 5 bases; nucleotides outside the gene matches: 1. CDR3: CASSLAGQNEKLFF. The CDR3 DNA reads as TGTGCCAGCAGCTTGGCGGGACAGAATGAAAAACTGTTTTTT.